This T cell receptor beta chain was retrieved from a study of CD8 T cells in ankylosing spondylitis (dated by TCRdb to the late 2010s). About the study as a whole: T cell receptor beta repertoires were profiled in healthy donors and ankylosing spondylitis patients so that disease-linked TCR variants could be found. The full study cohort was made up of approximately 24 ankylosing spondylitis patients and about a hundred healthy donors. Peripheral blood samples were taken, and synovial fluid was additionally collected from ankylosing spondylitis patients.

On the study overall, not on this receptor specifically: A TCR beta motif of about 8 highly homologous amino acid variants appeared characteristic of blood from ankylosing spondylitis patients. The disease-linked clones showed a CD8+ phenotype and occurred at relatively low frequencies in peripheral blood. Some of the motif variants had been reported before in the synovial fluid and blood of reactive arthritis patients, a finding that suggests common disease-initiation mechanisms. The disease-linked clones were reported as significantly enriched in matched synovial fluid samples from ankylosing spondylitis patients.

With regard to this clonotype: Its antigen is currently not known. No base quality values were provided; no much bigger clone lies one nucleotide off.

The sequencer was an Illumina HiSeq 2500. TCR beta libraries were prepared by quantitative 5'-RACE with molecular barcodes. The paper's data handling went like this. Disease-linked TCR variants were identified with a new computational method built on a probabilistic model of VDJ rearrangement. TCRdb itself trimmed the public reads at Q25 with fastp, ran MiXCR and retained productive beta chains. Every distinct CDR3 protein forms one entry, paired with its most common genes and DNA. None of the V and J calls come from the authors' own analysis; TCRdb made them. The sample records 450,000 or so distinct CDR3 sequences, around 26% of which are singletons. About 1% of the sample lies in the top ten. The receptor's source is a male donor with ankylosing spondylitis. Sequenced sample: blood, either unsorted or a sorted T cell fraction (not recorded which).

The nucleotide sequence reads TGTGCCAGCAGCCCGCGCCGCCTGGTAGCTACAGATACGCAGTATTTT. This sequence encodes CASSPRRLVATDTQYF. Recombination connected TRBV11-2 to TRBJ2-3; no confident D gene assignment can be made. V and J lose 5 bases and 3 bases, and a span of 18 bases separates them. From its cysteine to its phenylalanine, the CDR3 spans 16 amino acids. Of the read, only the CDR3 DNA is kept; its 48 bases are in frame from base 1. In the germline V gene, CDR1 corresponds to SGHAT and CDR2 to FQNNGV. The CDR3, completed at both ends by the reference TRBV11-2 and TRBJ2-3 genes, gives the full variable domain EAGVAQSPRYKIIEKRQSVAFWCNPISGHATLYWYQQILGQGPKLLIQFQNNGVVDDSQLPKDRFSAERLKGVDSTLKIQPAKLEDSAVYLCASSPRRLVATDTQYFGPGTRLTVL.